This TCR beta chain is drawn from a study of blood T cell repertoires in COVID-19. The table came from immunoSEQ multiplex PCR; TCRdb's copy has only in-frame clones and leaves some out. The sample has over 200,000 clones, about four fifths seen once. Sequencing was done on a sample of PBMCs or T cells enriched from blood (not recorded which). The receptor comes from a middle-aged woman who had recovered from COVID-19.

The CDR3 DNA follows: TGTGCCATCAAATTTGGGCAGGGCGACACCGGGGAGCTGTTTTTT. Encoded protein: CAIKFGQGDTGELFF. The chain has TRBV10-3 and TRBJ2-2; D might be TRBD1 (5 bases). The CDR3 runs 15 residues. The germline gives CDR1 ENHRY, CDR2 SYGVKD. V dropped 7 bases and J dropped 3 bases, with 15 bases sitting between them.